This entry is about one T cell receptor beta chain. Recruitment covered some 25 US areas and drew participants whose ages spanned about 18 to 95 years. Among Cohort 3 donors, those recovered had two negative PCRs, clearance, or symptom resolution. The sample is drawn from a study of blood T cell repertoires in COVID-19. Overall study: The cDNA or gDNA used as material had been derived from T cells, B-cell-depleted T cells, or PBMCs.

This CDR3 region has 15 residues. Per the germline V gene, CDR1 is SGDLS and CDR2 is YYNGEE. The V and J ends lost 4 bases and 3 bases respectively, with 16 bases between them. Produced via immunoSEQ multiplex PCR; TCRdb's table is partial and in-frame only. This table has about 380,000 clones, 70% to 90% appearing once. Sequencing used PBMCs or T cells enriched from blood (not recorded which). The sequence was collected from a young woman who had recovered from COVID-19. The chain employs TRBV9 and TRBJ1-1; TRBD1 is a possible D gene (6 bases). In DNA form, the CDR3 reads TGTGCCAGCAGCACCCCAGGGGATTGGGACACTGAAGCTTTCTTT. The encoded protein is CASSTPGDWDTEAFF. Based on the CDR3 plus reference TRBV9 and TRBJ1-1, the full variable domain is DSGVTQTPKHLITATGQRVTLRCSPRSGDLSVYWYQQSLDQGLQFLIQYYNGEERAKGNILERFSAQQFPDLHSELNLSSLELGDSALYFCASSTPGDWDTEAFFGQGTRLTVV.